A selection of T cell receptor beta chains follows, all from one sample in a study of TIL therapy for anti-PD-1-resistant metastatic lung cancer. The repertoire was sequenced with immunoSEQ multiplex PCR; TCRdb's copy has only in-frame clones and lacks some. Of 35,000 or so clones listed, around 70% are singletons. Material: blood, obtained at baseline. These receptors were taken from a person aged 30 to 80 with non-small cell lung cancer. Each CDR3 is given with its conserved first and last residue. A D gene is named only where the DNA matches it firmly. Clone size is not always given. Where it is, it says once, few, many or a class for expanded clones.

TRBD2 NA TRBJ2-1 TRBV15 TGTGCCACCAGCAGGGGCCGGGGGGAAGCCCGCTACAATGAGCAGTTCTTC CATSRGRGEARYNEQFF
NA NA TRBJ2-7 TRBV19 TGTGCCAGTAGTATTTCAAGGGGGGCTGCAGGGGAGCAGTACTTC CASSISRGAAGEQYF
NA NA TRBJ2-3 TRBV6-5 TGTGCCAGCAAGACAGGTAGCACAGATACGCAGTATTTT CASKTGSTDTQYF
NA once TRBJ2-3 TRBV6-5 TGTGCCAGCAGTTACTCTCCGGGGGTTGGCACAGATACGCAGTATTTT CASSYSPGVGTDTQYF
NA NA TRBJ1-2 TRBV7-2 TGTGCCAGCAGCTTAGGGTTCGTGTCGGGCTATGGCTACACCTTC CASSLGFVSGYGYTF
NA NA TRBJ2-7 TRBV6-5 TGTGCCAGCAGGGCTCTTATTAGGATTCCCTACGAGCAGTACTTC CASRALIRIPYEQYF
NA NA TRBJ1-2 TRBV5-4 TGTGCCAGCAGCTTGGCAACGAATAAGGCCCTGTATGGCTACACCTTC CASSLATNKALYGYTF
NA NA TRBJ1-3 TRBV4-1 TGCGCCAGCAGCCAAGGGGGTACGGGGGTCGGAAACACCATATATTTT CASSQGGTGVGNTIYF
NA once TRBJ2-5 TRBV2 TGTGCCAGCAGTTGGAGGGGGGAAGGAGAGACCCAGTACTTC CASSWRGEGETQYF
TRBD1 NA TRBJ1-4 TRBV7-9 TGTGCCAGCAGCTTAGCGCCGGGACAGGGGCACGAAAAACTGTTTTTT CASSLAPGQGHEKLFF
TRBD1 NA TRBJ2-1 TRBV5-1 TGCGCCAGCAGCGTCGGACAGGGCGGAGTCCTGGAGCAGTTCTTC CASSVGQGGVLEQFF
NA NA TRBJ1-2 TRBV21-1 TGTGCCAGCAGCAAAAGGGGGGGGGCCCTCTATGGCTACACCTTC CASSKRGGALYGYTF
NA NA TRBJ2-1 TRBV25-1 TGTGCCAGCAGTCCGGAGGCCTCCTACAATGAGCAGTTCTTC CASSPEASYNEQFF
NA NA TRBJ2-3 TRBV5-1 TGCGCCAGCACTCTCGGACAGAGCACAGATACGCAGTATTTT CASTLGQSTDTQYF
NA NA TRBJ2-7 TRBV7-2 TGTGCCAGCAGCTTAGCACCAGCATACGAGCAGTACTTC CASSLAPAYEQYF
TRBD1 NA TRBJ1-2 TRBV7-3 TGTGCCAGCAGGTGGGGACAGGGAGGTGGCTACACCTTC CASRWGQGGGYTF
TRBD1 NA TRBJ2-5 TRBV19 TGTGCCAGTAGTCTGGACAGGGGGCGTCGGGTTTTAGAGACCCAGTACTTC CASSLDRGRRVLETQYF
NA few TRBJ1-5 TRBV28 TGTGCCAGCAGTCGAATATCCGGGACCACAGTCAATCAGCCCCAGCATTTT CASSRISGTTVNQPQHF
NA NA TRBJ2-7 TRBV2 TGTGCCAGCAGTGAGTTGATCGGGGCCTACGAGCAGTACTTC CASSELIGAYEQYF
TRBD1 NA TRBJ2-2 TRBV7-2 TGTGCCAGCAGCTTTGGGGACAGAGACACCGGGGAGCTGTTTTTT CASSFGDRDTGELFF
TRBD2 NA TRBJ2-7 TRBV7-3 TGTGCCAGCAGCTTAGAAGCGGGAGGGCCCGGCGAGCAGTACTTC CASSLEAGGPGEQYF
NA NA TRBJ2-1 TRBV5-1 TGCGCCAGCAGCCCCCTTTCTCCAGGAGGGGAAAATGAGCAGTTCTTC CASSPLSPGGENEQFF
NA NA TRBJ1-6 TRBV7-2 TGTGCCAGCAGCTCAGACAGGAATTCACCCCTCCACTTT CASSSDRNSPLHF
NA NA TRBJ1-5 TRBV28 TGTGCCAGCAGTCCCACAAGGGTACAGCCCCAGCATTTT CASSPTRVQPQHF
NA NA TRBJ1-6 TRBV6-6 TGTGCCAGCAGTAACAGGGTTGGGTCACCCCTCCACTTT CASSNRVGSPLHF
NA NA TRBJ1-3 TRBV1 TGCACCAGCAGCCAAATCTTCTGGGGTTATTTCATTGGAAACACCATATATTTT CTSSQIFWGYFIGNTIYF
NA NA TRBJ1-6 TRBV7-2 TGTGCCAGCAGCTTAGCCCGCCGAGATTCACCCCTCCACTTT CASSLARRDSPLHF
NA NA TRBJ1-6 TRBV19 TGTGCCAGTAGTATTGGGGGAGGGATGACACCCCTCCACTTT CASSIGGGMTPLHF
NA NA TRBJ2-7 TRBV7-2 TGTGCCAGCAGCTTAGGGGGATGGAGTGAGCAGTACTTC CASSLGGWSEQYF
NA NA TRBJ2-3 TRBV5-5 TGTGCCAGCAGCTTGTGGCAGGTCCGCCGAGATACGCAGTATTTT CASSLWQVRRDTQYF
NA NA TRBJ2-1 TRBV9 TGTGCCAGCAGCTCTCACTTGCCGGGGCGCGCCTACAATGAGCAGTTCTTC CASSSHLPGRAYNEQFF
TRBD2 NA TRBJ2-7 TRBV6-5 TGTGCCAGCAGGGGGAGCGGGAGATCCCACGAGCAGTACTTC CASRGSGRSHEQYF
NA NA TRBJ2-1 TRBV19 TGTGCCAGTAGGGACGTTCTGGGATCCTACAATGAGCAGTTCTTC CASRDVLGSYNEQFF
NA once TRBJ2-3 TRBV5-8 TGTGCCAGCAGCTTGGCTTGGACAGATACGCAGTATTTT CASSLAWTDTQYF
NA NA TRBJ1-4 TRBV5-1 TGCGCCAGCAGCTTGTTCCGGGGGTCAGGTGAAAAACTGTTTTTT CASSLFRGSGEKLFF
NA NA TRBJ1-6 TRBV5-1 TGCGCCAGCAGCTTTCGGCGGAATTCACCCCTCCACTTT CASSFRRNSPLHF
NA NA TRBJ2-4 TRBV4-2 TGTGCCAGCAGCCAACTCAGGGGAGCCAAAAACATTCAGTACTTC CASSQLRGAKNIQYF
TRBD2 NA TRBJ2-3 TRBV9 TGTGCCAGCAGCCCCCTACTAGCGGAGGCCACAGATACGCAGTATTTT CASSPLLAEATDTQYF
TRBD2 NA TRBJ2-7 TRBV19 TGTGCCAGTAGTTCAGCGGGGGGGCCGGGGGAGCAGTACTTC CASSSAGGPGEQYF
NA NA TRBJ2-1 TRBV28 TGTGCCAGCAGCACCCTGGGGGGGGCCCCCTACAATGAGCAGTTCTTC CASSTLGGAPYNEQFF
NA few TRBJ1-5 TRBV19 TGTGCCAGTAGTCCGGGGGAGGTTCCCGGGCAGCCCCAGCATTTT CASSPGEVPGQPQHF
TRBD1 NA TRBJ1-1 TRBV5-6 TGTGCCAGCAGCTCCCCGCAGGGGGGCTGGGACACTGAAGCTTTCTTT CASSSPQGGWDTEAFF
TRBD1 NA TRBJ2-5 TRBV14 TGTGCCAGCAGCCGGACAGGTGGGGAGAGGGAGACCCAGTACTTC CASSRTGGERETQYF
TRBD1 NA TRBJ1-1 TRBV19 TGTGCCAGTAGTATGACAGGGGGGACTGAAGCTTTCTTT CASSMTGGTEAFF
NA few TRBJ2-7 TRBV27 TGTGCCAGCAGTCCAGAGACTAGGATGGACGAGCAGTACTTC CASSPETRMDEQYF
TRBD2 NA TRBJ2-3 TRBV7-2 TGTGCCAGCAGCCTAAGGACTAGCGGAGGCACAGATACGCAGTATTTT CASSLRTSGGTDTQYF
NA NA TRBJ2-7 TRBV27 TGTGCCAGCAGTTTAGGCGTTTCTGGGCAGGGCCTCGAGCAGTACTTC CASSLGVSGQGLEQYF
TRBD1 NA TRBJ2-2 TRBV5-4 TGTGCCAGCAGGCCGACAGGGCCGAACACCGGGGAGCTGTTTTTT CASRPTGPNTGELFF
NA NA TRBJ1-1 TRBV4-3 TGCGCCAGCAGCCAAGAGGTGGGACATATGAACACTGAAGCTTTCTTT CASSQEVGHMNTEAFF
NA NA TRBJ2-6 TRBV19 TGTGCCAGTAGTATAGGGACAGCTACTTCTGGGGCCAACGTCCTGACTTTC CASSIGTATSGANVLTF
NA NA TRBJ1-1 TRBV2 TGTGCCAGCATCCCCGTTCTACTGAACACTGAAGCTTTCTTT CASIPVLLNTEAFF
TRBD1 NA TRBJ1-1 TRBV18 TGTGCCAGCTCACCCGACACAGGGGGGAACACTGAAGCTTTCTTT CASSPDTGGNTEAFF